The 28 T cell receptor beta chains below come from one sample, sequenced in a study of T cell responses to AZD1222 COVID-19 vaccine (dated by TCRdb to about 2021). Explained via the paper, the time point label denotes: baseline before first vaccination. The library was made by the immunoSEQ multiplex PCR assay. Drawn from immuneACCESS, this table holds only the in-frame rearrangements with V and J called that TCRdb kept. Clones are partly lost; checked studies trace under half to an unresolved V gene and leave the rest unexplained. The sample contains tens of thousands of clones, 60% to 85% of them found a single time. The top ten constitute over 10% of the sample. The sequences come from peripheral blood, collected on day 0 of AZD1222 vaccination. The receptor set was obtained from an adult in good health.

This clone was recorded a few times. The rearrangement links TRBV4-3 to TRBJ1-2; D is unresolved. There are 15 residues in the CDR3. Deletions cut 0 bases from V and 3 bases from J, with 11 bases between. In germline, CDR1 is LGHNA, CDR2 YSLEER. The CDR3 region has the DNA TGCGCCAGCAGCCAAGACAAGGGAGTTTACTATGGCTACACCTTC. Translated: CASSQDKGVYYGYTF.

In DNA, the CDR3 is TGTGCCAGCAGTTACTATGGTCGAACGCGGGGAGCTTTCTTT. Protein sequence: CASSYYGRTRGAFF. The V call is TRBV6-2 or TRBV6-3, the J call TRBJ1-1; unclear D gene. V was trimmed by 1 base and J by 10 bases, leaving 16 bases between them. CDR1 and CDR2 (germline): MNHEY, SVGEGT. The CDR3 extends over 14 amino acids.

The rearrangement joins TRBV5-1 to TRBJ2-3; D is ambiguous. Germline V gene lookup returns CDR1 SGHRS and CDR2 YFSETQ. The V end lost 7 bases, the J end lost 3 bases, and 12 bases lay between the germline ends. This CDR3 has 13 residues. The CDR3 loop is CASSVRQTDTQYF. CDR3 nucleotides: TGCGCCAGCTCGGTCCGACAAACAGATACGCAGTATTTT.

This clone was observed a single time. This chain joins TRBV9 and TRBJ2-1; D might be TRBD1 (5 bases). CDR3 size: 15 residues. Germline V gives CDR1 SGDLS, CDR2 YYNGEE. V was pared by 1 base and J by 5 bases, with 13 bases between. CDR3 coding DNA: TGTGCCAGCAGCGTAATGTCAGGGCAGAACAATGAGCAGTTCTTC. This sequence encodes CASSVMSGQNNEQFF.

The genes are TRBV19 and TRBJ2-1, with TRBD1 as a possible D gene (6 bases). The CDR3 length is 15 residues. The germline V gene encodes CDR1 LNHDA and CDR2 SQIVND (reference sequence). V was pared by 5 bases and J by 2 bases, with 13 bases between. The DNA for the CDR3 is TGTGCCAGTAGTCCCGGGACAATCACCTACAATGAGCAGTTCTTC. This encodes CASSPGTITYNEQFF.

A few counts support this clone. The rearrangement links TRBV9 to TRBJ1-1; 9 nucleotides align to TRBD1. CDR1 SGDLS and CDR2 YYNGEE come from the germline V gene. The CDR3 consists of 14 residues. J was trimmed by 5 bases and V by 3 bases; bases with no gene match: 5. The CDR3 coding sequence is TGTGCCAGCAGCGATACCGGGACAGGGACTGAAGCTTTCTTT. This translates into CASSDTGTGTEAFF. The variable domain in full, with the rest retrieved from reference TRBV9 and TRBJ1-1, is DSGVTQTPKHLITATGQRVTLRCSPRSGDLSVYWYQQSLDQGLQFLIQYYNGEERAKGNILERFSAQQFPDLHSELNLSSLELGDSALYFCASSDTGTGTEAFFGQGTRLTVV.

The genes are TRBV24-1 and TRBJ2-5; D may match TRBD1 or TRBD2 (5 bases each). Trimming stripped 6 bases from V and 5 bases from J, with 12 bases between. The germline V gene has CDR1 KGHDR and CDR2 SFDVKD. This CDR3 region has 13 residues. CDR3 sequence (DNA): TGTGCCACCAGTTCCGGGAAGGGGGAGACCCAGTACTTC. Its protein product is CATSSGKGETQYF.

The chain carries TRBV5-8 and TRBJ1-5, with D possibly matching TRBD1 (5 bases). Germline lookup yields CDR1 SGHTS and CDR2 YDEGEE. The V and J ends lost 6 bases and 0 bases respectively, with 7 bases between them. This CDR3 is built from 13 residues. The CDR3 region has the DNA TGTGCCAGCAAGGGGACTAGCAATCAGCCCCAGCATTTT. Amino acid sequence: CASKGTSNQPQHF.

The chain recombines TRBV20-1 with TRBJ1-1; a possible D gene is TRBD1 (5 bases). The germline gives CDR1 DFQATT, CDR2 SNEGSKA (reference sequence). The CDR3 runs 17 residues. The germline V and J ends were trimmed by 3 bases and 1 base, with 21 bases remaining between them. CDR3 sequence (DNA): TGCAGTGCTAGTTCACCCGGGACTACGGGGGGGAACACTGAAGCTTTCTTT. This encodes CSASSPGTTGGNTEAFF.

This rearrangement joins TRBV7-3 to TRBJ2-1; no reliable D call. V lost 5 bases and J 0 bases, leaving 14 bases between the germline ends. Per the germline V gene, CDR1 is SGHTA and CDR2 is FQGTGA. CDR3 size: 16 residues. The CDR3 DNA reads as TGTGCCAGCAGCCCGATTTGGGGAAGCTCCTACAATGAGCAGTTCTTC. This gives the protein CASSPIWGSSYNEQFF.

The rearrangement uses TRBV6-5 and TRBJ1-5; unclear D gene. The CDR3 contains 13 residues. CDR1 is MNHEY and CDR2 is SVGAGI in the germline V gene. The ends were cut back, 7 bases at V and 5 bases at J, with 12 bases in the middle. DNA of the CDR3: TGTGCCAGCACTACAGCCCGCGATCAGCCCCAGCATTTT. This codes for CASTTARDQPQHF.

This chain joins TRBV5-4 and TRBJ1-1; D is unclear. This CDR3 region has 15 residues. Germline lookup yields CDR1 SGHNT and CDR2 YYREEE (reference sequence). Trimming shortened V by 0 bases and J by 6 bases, and 15 bases separated the two germline ends. CDR3 sequence reads: CASSLEFGVGAEAFF. The CDR3 bases are TGTGCCAGCAGCTTGGAATTCGGTGTTGGCGCTGAAGCTTTCTTT.

The J gene is TRBJ1-5, the V gene TRBV11-3; D gene unclear. Between the trimmed V and J ends, which lost 8 bases and 0 bases, there was a span of 14 bases. Per the germline V gene, CDR1 is SGHNT and CDR2 is YENEEA. This CDR3 is built from 15 residues. In nucleotides, the CDR3 is TGTGCCAGCCGTCTATTGGGTCATAGCAATCAGCCCCAGCATTTT. Translating it yields CASRLLGHSNQPQHF.

Concerning this clone itself: Other DNA sequences within the sample encode an identical CDR3. The chain has TRBV18 and TRBJ2-3; a possible D gene is TRBD2 (5 bases). The CDR3 runs to 13 residues. The germline V and J ends were trimmed by 1 base and 3 bases, with 5 bases remaining between them. CDR1 KGHSH and CDR2 LQKENI come from the germline V gene. The CDR3 DNA is TGTGCCAGCTCACCACGAGGGACAGATACGCAGTATTTT. This encodes CASSPRGTDTQYF.

The chain is built from TRBV10-3 and TRBJ2-7; TRBD1 is a possible D gene (5 bases). There are 12 residues in the CDR3. Trimming took 1 base from V and 7 from J, leaving 8 bases between them. Looked up from germline, CDR1 is ENHRY and CDR2 is SYGVKD. CDR3 loop: CAISELGEEQYF. In DNA form, the CDR3 reads TGTGCCATCAGTGAGTTAGGGGAAGAGCAGTACTTC.

This chain joins TRBV7-6 and TRBJ1-2; perhaps TRBD1 as D (6 bases). The germline CDR1 and CDR2 sequences are SGHVS and FNYEAQ. The CDR3 loop spans 14 amino acids. With 4 bases removed from V and 13 bases from J, the gap between germline ends came to 22 bases. The CDR3 protein is CASSSGAGAAGCTF. The DNA for the CDR3 is TGTGCCAGCAGCTCGGGGGCAGGGGCCGCCGGGTGCACCTTC.

J is TRBJ2-7 and V is TRBV4-1; 8 bases line up with TRBD1. CDR1 is MGHRA and CDR2 is YSYEKL in the germline V gene. The CDR3 has 13 amino acids. Trimming cost V 4 bases and J 3 bases; bases outside gene matches: 2. The DNA for the CDR3 is TGCGCCAGCAGCCTACAGGGGGGCTACGAGCAGTACTTC. Translating gives CASSLQGGYEQYF.

This clone came up once. The CDR3 DNA reads as TGCGCCAGCAGCGTCGGGACACCCCGGGGTGGCTACACCTTC. It yields the protein CASSVGTPRGGYTF. The chain uses TRBV5-1 and TRBJ1-2, with D perhaps TRBD1 (6 bases). In germline, CDR1 is SGHRS, CDR2 YFSETQ. The CDR3 sequence is 14 residues long. V was clipped by 4 bases and J by 7 bases, with 17 bases between them.

The chain combines TRBV29-1 with TRBJ1-5, with 7 bases that match TRBD1. This CDR3 contains 16 residues. The V gene's germline CDR1 is SQVTM and CDR2 ANQGSEA. V was pared by 3 bases and J by 4 bases, with 12 bases of the junction left unmatched. CDR3 sequence reads: CSVDRGGLESNQPQHF. The CDR3 DNA follows: TGCAGCGTTGACAGGGGGGGGTTAGAGAGTAATCAGCCCCAGCATTTT.

This clone was picked up a small number of times. The J gene is TRBJ2-1, the V gene TRBV9; 7 bases are a match to TRBD1. Germline CDR1 and CDR2: SGDLS and YYNGEE. This CDR3 spans 15 amino acids. The V gene end was trimmed by 3 bases and the J gene end by 4 bases; junction bases not matched to a gene: 7. The CDR3 coding sequence is TGTGCCAGCAGCGAACAGGGGACGCCTTACAATGAGCAGTTCTTC. Translation: CASSEQGTPYNEQFF. Variable domain in full (rest from reference TRBV9 and TRBJ2-1): DSGVTQTPKHLITATGQRVTLRCSPRSGDLSVYWYQQSLDQGLQFLIQYYNGEERAKGNILERFSAQQFPDLHSELNLSSLELGDSALYFCASSEQGTPYNEQFFGPGTRLTVL.

This clone came up a few times. The chain uses TRBV10-3 and TRBJ2-3; 9 bases agree with TRBD2. J lost 4 bases, V lost 7 bases, and 6 bases had no gene match. The CDR3 contains 14 residues. Germline CDR1 and CDR2: ENHRY and SYGVKD. CDR3 amino acids: CAIKASGEADTQYF. CDR3 bases: TGTGCCATCAAAGCTAGCGGGGAAGCAGATACGCAGTATTTT.

The chain uses TRBV28 and TRBJ2-1; unclear D gene. From germline, CDR1 is MDHEN and CDR2 SYDVKM. The CDR3 is made up of 14 amino acids. V was cut by 8 bases and J by 3 bases, with 14 bases left in between. The CDR3 DNA reads TGTGCCAGCCCCGTGCCCGAGAGCTACAATGAGCAGTTCTTC. This encodes CASPVPESYNEQFF.

The chain joins TRBV6-1 to TRBJ1-6; no reliable D call. V was pared by 5 bases and J by 11 bases, with 13 bases between. This CDR3 contains 13 residues. The V gene's germline CDR1 is MNHNS and CDR2 SASEGT. The CDR3: CASSTGVVPPLHF. The CDR3 DNA sequence: TGTGCCAGCAGTACCGGGGTTGTTCCACCCCTCCACTTT.

This chain links TRBV7-2 with TRBJ2-1; 8 bases fit TRBD1. CDR1 is SGHTA and CDR2 is FQGNSA in the germline V gene. The CDR3 length is 16 residues. V trimming: 5 bases; J trimming: 0 bases; junction bases outside the gene matches: 6. The CDR3 loop is CASSAVTGGSYNEQFF. CDR3 DNA sequence: TGTGCCAGCAGCGCGGTCACAGGGGGCTCCTACAATGAGCAGTTCTTC.

This chain uses TRBV30 with TRBJ1-6; 7 nucleotides match TRBD1. Germline V lookup: CDR1 GTSNPN, CDR2 SVGIG (reference sequence). The CDR3 has 13 residues. V was clipped by 4 bases and J by 11 bases; unmatched bases: 8. For the CDR3, the DNA is TGTGCCTGGATTTCGGCAGGGGGTACACCCCTCCACTTT. Translated: CAWISAGGTPLHF.

The sample holds a few counts of this clone. The rearrangement links TRBV4-1 to TRBJ1-2; D unresolved. The CDR3 is made up of 20 amino acids. CDR1 MGHRA and CDR2 YSYEKL come from the germline V gene. Between the trimmed V and J ends, which lost 0 bases and 6 bases, there was a span of 29 bases. The CDR3, as DNA: TGCGCCAGCAGCCAAGATAGGGCTATGTCCCCCGCACGAAAGGCGGATGGCTACACCTTC. Its translation is CASSQDRAMSPARKADGYTF.

This clone has just one count. This chain joins TRBV19 and TRBJ2-2; D not certain. Trimming removed 4 bases at V and 4 bases at J, with 4 bases between. The V gene's germline CDR1 is LNHDA and CDR2 SQIVND (reference sequence). The length of the CDR3 is 12 residues. The CDR3 is CASSTITGELFF. For the CDR3, the DNA is TGTGCCAGTAGTACCATCACCGGGGAGCTGTTTTTT.

The chain couples TRBV30 to TRBJ1-1; D remains unclear. The CDR3 length is 13 residues. Germline CDR1 and CDR2: GTSNPN and SVGIG (reference sequence). Deletions cut 0 bases from V and 3 bases from J, with 8 bases between. The CDR3 bases are TGTGCCTGGAGTGTGTTGGTTTACACTGAAGCTTTCTTT. Its protein is CAWSVLVYTEAFF.